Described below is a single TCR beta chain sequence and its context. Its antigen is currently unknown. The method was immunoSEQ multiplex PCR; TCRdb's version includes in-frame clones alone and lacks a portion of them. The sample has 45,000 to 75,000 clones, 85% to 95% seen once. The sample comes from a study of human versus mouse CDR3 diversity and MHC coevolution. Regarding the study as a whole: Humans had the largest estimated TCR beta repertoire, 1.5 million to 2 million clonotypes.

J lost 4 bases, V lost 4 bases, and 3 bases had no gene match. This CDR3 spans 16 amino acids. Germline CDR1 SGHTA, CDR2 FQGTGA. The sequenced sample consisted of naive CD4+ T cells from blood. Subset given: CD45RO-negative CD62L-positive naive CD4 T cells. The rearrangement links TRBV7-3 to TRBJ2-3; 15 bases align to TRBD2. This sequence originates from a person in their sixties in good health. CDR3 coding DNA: TGTGCCAGCAGCTCGGGACTAGCGGGAGGTTCAGATACGCAGTATTTT. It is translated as CASSSGLAGGSDTQYF.